The 13 T cell receptor beta chains below were found in one sample sequenced in a study of post-analysis software for immune sequencing data. Carried by the TCR beta cDNA libraries were unique molecular identifiers. TCRdb used MiXCR to reprocess the PCR reads, holding one entry per CDR3 protein. Of approximately 250,000 distinct CDR3 sequences listed, 36% are singletons. The study's findings and limits: Compared with controls, patients had more of five TRBV segments, including TRBV5-6, TRBV5-1 and TRBV20-1.

Antigen specificity for these receptors is unknown. Input material: blood. The receptors come from a girl aged 10-17 years with multiple sclerosis.

In this sample, this clonotype turned up many times. V is TRBV5-1 and J is TRBJ1-4, with TRBD1 as a possible D gene (6 bases). The germline V and J ends were trimmed by 0 bases and 0 bases, with 6 bases remaining between them. The V gene's germline CDR1 is SGHRS and CDR2 YFSETQ. The CDR3 is made up of 15 amino acids. CDR3 residues: CASSLGQATNEKLFF. CDR3 bases: TGCGCCAGCAGCTTGGGACAGGCAACTAATGAAAAACTGTTTTTT.

This clonotype was observed many times. This chain joins TRBV6-4 and TRBJ2-1; the match to TRBD1 covers 11 bases. Germline V gene data show CDR1 as MRHNA and CDR2 as SNTAGT. Trimming at V came to 0 bases and at J to 8 bases, leaving 3 bases not matched to a gene. The length of the CDR3 is 15 residues. Here the CDR3 DNA reads TGTGCCAGCAGTGACTCGGAGGGACAGGGGGATGAGCAGTTCTTC. It specifies CASSDSEGQGDEQFF.

On this clonotype itself: This sequence may be a read error, since a much larger clone differs from it by one base. The chain couples TRBV24-1 to TRBJ2-3, with 7 bases that match TRBD2. CDR1 KGHDR and CDR2 SFDVKD come from the germline V gene. This CDR3 has 17 residues. The CDR3: CATGDHPGLDGTDTQYF. The CDR3 nucleotides read TGTGCCACCGGTGATCACCCAGGACTAGACGGCACAGATACGCAGTATTTT.

This clonotype came up many times. V usage is TRBV6-2 or TRBV6-3 and J usage is TRBJ2-3, with D unresolved. The CDR3 loop spans 16 amino acids. V lost 2 bases, J lost 1 base, and 13 bases lay in between. CDR1 is MNHEY and CDR2 is SVGEGT in the germline V gene. CDR3 in DNA: TGTGCCAGCAGTTACAACCTGGGAATGGGCACAGATACGCAGTATTTT. Its translation is CASSYNLGMGTDTQYF.

This clonotype has ten or more counts. The rearrangement joins TRBV29-1 to TRBJ2-1, with a possible D match to TRBD2 (5 bases). V was shortened by 6 bases and J by 9 bases, with 24 bases between the two germline ends. Germline V gives CDR1 SQVTM, CDR2 ANQGSEA. The CDR3 has 15 residues. The CDR3 DNA follows: TGCAGCGTCCGACGGCCGCTAGCCCCTCCCGGTGAGCAGTTCTTC. Amino acids: CSVRRPLAPPGEQFF.

The chain links TRBV11-2 to TRBJ2-2; either TRBD1 or TRBD2 may fit D (6 bases each). CDR3 length equals 15 residues. Germline V gene lookup returns CDR1 SGHAT and CDR2 FQNNGV. V was clipped by 1 base and J by 6 bases, with 12 bases between them. CDR3 DNA: TGTGCCAGCAGCTTAGCCTTCCGGGGGCCCGGGGAGCTGTTTTTT. It codes for CASSLAFRGPGELFF.

This clonotype was seen only a few times. The rearrangement joins TRBV29-1 to TRBJ1-2; the D gene is possibly TRBD1 (5 bases). Trimming stripped 2 bases from V and 2 bases from J, with 18 bases between. The length of the CDR3 is 16 residues. The germline V gene has CDR1 SQVTM and CDR2 ANQGSEA. The CDR3 loop is CSVEILRGGTNYGYTF. For the CDR3, the DNA is TGCAGCGTTGAAATTCTCCGCGGAGGGACGAACTATGGCTACACCTTC.

This sequence joins TRBV5-1 and TRBJ1-2; D perhaps matches TRBD1 (6 bases). Trimming cost V 4 bases and J 8 bases, with 12 bases left between them. The CDR3 has 12 residues. Germline V gene sequence: CDR1 SGHRS, CDR2 YFSETQ. This CDR3 is CASSNEGEGYTF. The CDR3 bases are TGCGCCAGCAGCAACGAGGGGGAAGGCTACACCTTC.

The J gene is TRBJ2-1, the V gene TRBV20-1, with D perhaps TRBD2 (6 bases). The CDR3 sequence is 14 residues long. CDR1 and CDR2 from the germline V gene are DFQATT and SNEGSKA (reference sequence). V gave up 1 base and J gave up 4 bases, with 11 bases separating them. The CDR3 bases are TGCAGTGCTAGAGTGAAGGGGAGGTACAATGAGCAGTTCTTC. It translates to CSARVKGRYNEQFF.

The V call is TRBV5-5, the J call TRBJ2-1; 10 nucleotides agree with TRBD2. Looked up from germline, CDR1 is SGHKS and CDR2 is YYEKEE (reference sequence). J gave up 6 bases and V 3 bases, and 9 bases lay outside the gene matches. This CDR3 is built from 16 residues. The chain's CDR3 is CASSSRRTSGVNEQFF. CDR3 nucleotide sequence: TGTGCCAGCAGCTCCAGACGGACTAGCGGCGTCAATGAGCAGTTCTTC.

The gene calls are TRBV20-1 and TRBJ2-5, with 8 bases that match TRBD1. Per germline, CDR1 DFQATT and CDR2 SNEGSKA (reference sequence). The V and J ends lost 3 bases and 1 base, in that order; junction bases with no gene match: 7. The CDR3 runs to 15 residues. DNA for the CDR3: TGCAGTGCTAGGGAAGACAGGGGTTTCCAAGAGACCCAGTACTTC. It encodes CSAREDRGFQETQYF.

There are a few counts of this clonotype. This chain connects TRBV6-5 to TRBJ1-6; D may be TRBD1 (5 bases). Deletions cut 6 bases from V and 6 bases from J, with 15 bases between. Per the germline V gene, CDR1 is MNHEY and CDR2 is SVGAGI. This CDR3 is 15 amino acids long. The CDR3 DNA is TGTGCCAGCAGCCGGGACTGGCAGTCTAATTCACCCCTCCACTTT. Protein product: CASSRDWQSNSPLHF.

Ten or more counts support this clonotype. This rearrangement joins TRBV7-2 to TRBJ2-2; D is unresolved. The CDR3 spans 15 residues. V was pared by 3 bases and J by 0 bases, with 8 bases between. CDR1 and CDR2 (germline): SGHTA, FQGNSA. The CDR3 bases are TGTGCCAGCAGCTTCCAGCAGACGAACACCGGGGAGCTGTTTTTT. Encoded protein: CASSFQQTNTGELFF.